This note documents a single TCR beta chain sequence. Antigen specificity is unknown. Primers for the PCR totalled 60 Vbeta and 13 Jbeta. Assay used: immunoSEQ multiplex PCR; TCRdb lists only in-frame clones, some missing. The sample lists about 250,000 clones; 65% to 85% were seen once. The sample originates from a study of cytomegalovirus exposure and HLA in healthy donors. The study's findings and limits: Sequencing depth roughly uniform across donors was assumed in presence/absence analyses. Most TCRs appeared rarely, but some public TCRs recurred in many donors. Cytomegalovirus association was listed for around 180 TCR beta chains.

Germline-derived CDR1 and CDR2 are SGHDT and YYEEEE. Trimming took off 7 bases at V and 0 bases at J, with 14 bases between the two ends. This CDR3 is built from 15 residues. Material: PBMCs. The TCR originated in a female donor in good health and CMV-seronegative. The chain is built from TRBV5-6 and TRBJ2-4; a possible D gene is TRBD1 (5 bases). CDR3 coding DNA: TGTGCCAGCGGTTCCAGGGCTCTAGCCAAAAACATTCAGTACTTC. Translation: CASGSRALAKNIQYF.